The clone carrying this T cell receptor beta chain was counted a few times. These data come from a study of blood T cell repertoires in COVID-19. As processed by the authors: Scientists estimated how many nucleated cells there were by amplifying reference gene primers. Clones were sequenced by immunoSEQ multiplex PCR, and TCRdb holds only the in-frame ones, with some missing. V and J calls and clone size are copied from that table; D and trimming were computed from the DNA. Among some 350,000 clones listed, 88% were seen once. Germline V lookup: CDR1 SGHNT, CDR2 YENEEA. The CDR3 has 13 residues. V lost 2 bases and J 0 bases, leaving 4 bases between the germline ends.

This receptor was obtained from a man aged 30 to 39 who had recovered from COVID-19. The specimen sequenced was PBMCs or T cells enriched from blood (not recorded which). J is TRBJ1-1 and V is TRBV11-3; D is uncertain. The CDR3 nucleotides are TGTGCCAGCAGCTTACGGTTGAACACTGAAGCTTTCTTT. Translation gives CASSLRLNTEAFF. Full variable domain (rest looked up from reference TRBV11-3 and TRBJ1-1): EAGVVQSPRYKIIEKKQPVAFWCNPISGHNTLYWYLQNLGQGPELLIRYENEEAVDDSQLPKDRFSAERLKGVDSTLKIQPAELGDSAVYLCASSLRLNTEAFFGQGTRLTVV.